This T cell receptor (beta chain) originates from a study of a mutant IDH1 vaccine in newly diagnosed glioma. About the research overall: Treatment recipients were approximately 60% male and about 40% female, and their mean age was roughly 40 years. Most patients had radiochemotherapy with temozolomide before enrollment; others had one alone. Findings of the study overall: Shifts in the top peripheral T cell clonotypes seemed unrelated to pseudoprogression.

The germline V gene has CDR1 SGHTA and CDR2 FQGNSA. This CDR3 region has 14 residues. Trimming cost V 5 bases and J 7 bases; bases outside gene matches: 7. As regards this clone: The target antigen is unknown.

Documented time point: baseline, week 1 (first vaccination visit). Specified treatment: pre-vaccination baseline after standard-of-care therapy. Astrocytomas found in donors were new, WHO grade 3 or 4, IDH1-mutant and ATRX-lost. The table came from immunoSEQ multiplex PCR; TCRdb's copy has only in-frame clones and leaves some out. The sample lists around 64,000 clones; over 70% were seen once. The chain has TRBV7-2 and TRBJ1-2; 10 bases align to TRBD1. The sequence was collected from a woman under 30 with glioma. Some clones in this sample may be carry-over from other donors' samples. Specimen: peripheral blood mononuclear cells (PBMCs), collected from a glioma patient treated with radiotherapy, temozolomide or both. CDR3 region: CASSPRQGALGYTF. The CDR3 nucleotides are TGTGCCAGCAGCCCGCGACAGGGGGCGCTTGGCTACACCTTC.